The sequence of this TCR beta chain was determined in a study of shared T cell receptors in the human thymus. V gave up 6 bases and J gave up 2 bases; unmatched junction bases: 6. The CDR3 has 15 amino acids. In germline, CDR1 is MNHEY, CDR2 SMNVEV (reference sequence). The protocol was immunoSEQ multiplex PCR, while the TCRdb copy is restricted to in-frame clones and leaves out a portion. The data show some 720,000 clones, approximately 88% seen once. This same sample was also taken into another study, of human thymus T cells. That paper notes: Corrective heart surgery yielded resections, and these provided the thymus tissue. The authors found apparently biased V and J gene usage in thymic and blood repertoires.

This sequence joins TRBV27 and TRBJ2-1; 8 nucleotides agree with TRBD2. The sequence was obtained from a boy younger than two with a congenital heart defect. Specimen: thymocytes. CDR3 DNA: TGTGCCAGCAGCCCCCGACTAGCGACCTACAATGAGCAGTTCTTC. Its protein is CASSPRLATYNEQFF.